This entry lists 16 T cell receptor beta chains sequenced from one sample in a study of PD-L1 blockade in urothelial cancer. Time point here: peripheral blood 6 weeks after treatment start. Assay used: immunoSEQ multiplex PCR; TCRdb lists only in-frame clones, some missing. The sample contains about 45,000 clones, more than 75% of which appear only once. Sequencing was performed on PBMCs, taken around atezolizumab (anti-PD-L1) treatment. These receptors were taken from a man between 60 and 75 years old with urothelial cancer.

The chain has TRBV6-1 and TRBJ1-5; 7 nucleotides line up with TRBD1. The CDR3 loop spans 14 amino acids. The germline gives CDR1 MNHNS, CDR2 SASEGT. V shed 4 bases, J shed 5 bases, and the junction held 5 bases outside the gene matches. CDR3 DNA: TGTGCCAGCAGTGGATCAGGGGGTTATCAGCCCCAGCATTTT. Translation: CASSGSGGYQPQHF.

The gene calls are TRBV6-6 and TRBJ1-4; D ambiguous. Germline CDR1 is MNHNY and CDR2 is SVGAGI (reference sequence). The CDR3 has 15 amino acids. The V gene lost 0 bases and the J gene lost 5 bases, with 10 bases spanning the gap. CDR3: CASSYSGGHNEKLFF. In nucleotides, the CDR3 is TGTGCCAGCAGTTACTCGGGAGGGCACAATGAAAAACTGTTTTTT.

The rearrangement links TRBV19 to TRBJ2-3; 10 bases map to TRBD2. V lost 7 bases to trimming and J lost 8 bases; unmatched junction nucleotides: 12. The V gene's germline CDR1 is LNHDA and CDR2 SQIVND (reference sequence). The length of the CDR3 is 15 residues. This CDR3 reads CASTQLAGLGGTQYF. The CDR3 DNA reads TGTGCCAGTACCCAACTAGCGGGGCTTGGTGGTACGCAGTATTTT.

The V call is TRBV28, the J call TRBJ1-4; TRBD1 matches at 9 bases. J was trimmed by 7 bases and V by 7 bases; bases with no gene match: 10. Germline V gene data show CDR1 as MDHEN and CDR2 as SYDVKM. The CDR3 runs to 15 residues. CDR3 coding DNA: TGTGCCAGCATACCCTCGACAGGGGGAGGTGAAAAACTGTTTTTT. This encodes CASIPSTGGGEKLFF. Looking up the rest from reference TRBV28 and TRBJ1-4 gives the full variable domain: DVKVTQSSRYLVKRTGEKVFLECVQDMDHENMFWYRQDPGLGLRLIYFSYDVKMKEKGDIPEGYSVSREKKERFSLILESASTNQTSMYLCASIPSTGGGEKLFFGSGTQLSVL.

The chain recombines TRBV2 with TRBJ1-4; D is unclear. CDR3 length: 15 amino acids. V was pared by 10 bases and J by 4 bases, with 19 bases between. CDR1 SNHLY and CDR2 FYNNEI come from the germline V gene. CDR3 coding DNA: TGTGCCACCGCGGGCTTACTGCGGCTTAATGAAAAACTGTTTTTT. Its translation is CATAGLLRLNEKLFF.

Only a few counts were recorded for this clone. The chain joins TRBV18 to TRBJ2-5; TRBD2 is a possible D gene (6 bases). Looked up from germline, CDR1 is KGHSH and CDR2 is LQKENI. The V and J ends lost 5 bases and 5 bases respectively, with 12 bases between them. CDR3 length: 13 residues. CDR3 coding DNA: TGTGCCAGCTCAAGGGACTTCGGGGAGACCCAGTACTTC. Protein product: CASSRDFGETQYF. The whole variable domain, filled in from reference TRBV18 and TRBJ2-5, reads NAGVMQNPRHLVRRRGQEARLRCSPMKGHSHVYWYRQLPEEGLKFMVYLQKENIIDESGMPKERFSAEFPKEGPSILRIQQVVRGDSAAYFCASSRDFGETQYFGPGTRLLVL.

The chain links TRBV5-6 to TRBJ2-7; 7 nucleotides agree with TRBD2. The V gene end was trimmed by 4 bases and the J gene end by 5 bases; junction bases not matched to a gene: 3. The CDR3 contains 12 residues. Germline V gene sequence: CDR1 SGHDT, CDR2 YYEEEE. The CDR3 reads CASSPGTNEQYF. CDR3 coding DNA: TGTGCCAGCAGCCCTGGGACTAACGAGCAGTACTTC.

The chain recombines TRBV15 with TRBJ2-7, with D possibly TRBD2 on 6 matching bases. The CDR3 totals 15 residues. Germline CDR1 reads LNHNV; CDR2 reads YYDKDF (reference sequence). Trimming took off 1 base at V and 2 bases at J, with 12 bases between the two ends. DNA of the CDR3: TGTGCCACCAGCAGAGGCTTTCCGGGGGCCTACGAGCAGTACTTC. It translates to CATSRGFPGAYEQYF.

This chain links TRBV28 with TRBJ2-7, with 12 nucleotides matching TRBD2. The CDR3 length is 15 residues. The germline CDR1 and CDR2 sequences are MDHEN and SYDVKM. V shed 10 bases, J shed 3 bases, and the junction held 10 bases outside the gene matches. The CDR3 nucleotides read TGTGCCACCTCCACTAGCGGGAGGAAGGGCTACGAGCAGTACTTC. Translated, it gives CATSTSGRKGYEQYF.

The chain combines TRBV14 with TRBJ1-2, with D unresolved. Germline V gene data show CDR1 as SGHDN and CDR2 as FVKESK. This CDR3 has 14 residues. V was cut by 2 bases and J by 5 bases, with 12 bases left in between. The DNA for the CDR3 is TGTGCCAGCAGCCAACTTGGGCAGGATTATGGCTACACCTTC. Translated: CASSQLGQDYGYTF.

The chain uses TRBV11-2 and TRBJ2-1, with 11 positions matching TRBD2. This CDR3 comprises 18 residues. Germline CDR1 is SGHAT and CDR2 is FQNNGV. The trim removed 1 base at V and 4 bases at J, leaving 9 bases unmatched. CDR3 nucleotides: TGTGCCAGCAGCTTAGGGACAGTGGGACTAGCGGTATACAATGAGCAGTTCTTC. It yields the protein CASSLGTVGLAVYNEQFF.

V gene TRBV11-3 combines with J gene TRBJ2-5; possible D gene TRBD2, 6 bases. Trimming took 4 bases from V and 4 from J, leaving 13 bases between them. Germline V gene data show CDR1 as SGHNT and CDR2 as YENEEA. The CDR3 consists of 14 residues. This chain's CDR3 is CASSSSVGGETQYF. The DNA for the CDR3 is TGTGCCAGCAGCTCCTCCGTCGGGGGAGAGACCCAGTACTTC. The full variable domain, with the rest looked up from reference TRBV11-3 and TRBJ2-5, is EAGVVQSPRYKIIEKKQPVAFWCNPISGHNTLYWYLQNLGQGPELLIRYENEEAVDDSQLPKDRFSAERLKGVDSTLKIQPAELGDSAVYLCASSSSVGGETQYFGPGTRLLVL.

The chain joins TRBV6-6 to TRBJ2-7, with a weak D call TRBD1 (6 bases). There are 15 residues in the CDR3. The germline V gene encodes CDR1 MNHNY and CDR2 SVGAGI (reference sequence). The ends were cut back, 2 bases at V and 3 bases at J, with 14 bases in the middle. The CDR3, as DNA: TGTGCCAGCAGTTACACCGCAGGGGAAAACTACGAGCAGTACTTC. Its protein product is CASSYTAGENYEQYF.

This chain links TRBV12-2 with TRBJ1-1; the table calls TRBD1, which could not be checked here. TRBV12-2 is labeled a pseudogene. The CDR3 has 17 residues. Here the CDR3 reads CASRWKGQGAQWTEAFF. CDR3 DNA: TGTGCAAGTCGCTGGAAAGGACAGGGGGCGCAATGGACTGAAGCTTTCTTT.

This clone has a handful of counts. The V and J genes are TRBV6-1 and TRBJ2-7; 8 bases are shared with TRBD2. Germline V CDR1 and CDR2: MNHNS, SASEGT. CDR3 length: 14 amino acids. With 10 bases clipped from V and 7 bases from J, the junction kept 15 bases outside the gene matches. CDR3 sequence reads: CATGNSGRPGEQYF. CDR3 coding DNA: TGTGCCACGGGAAACAGCGGGAGACCGGGGGAGCAGTACTTC.

The CDR3 DNA reads TGTGCCAGCAGCTTAGCGGGACAGGGTCTTTACGAGCAGTACTTC. This encodes CASSLAGQGLYEQYF. V gene TRBV7-8 combines with J gene TRBJ2-7, with 9 bases lining up with TRBD1. The germline CDR1 and CDR2 sequences are SGHVS and FQNEAQ. The V and J ends lost 0 bases and 4 bases, in that order; junction bases with no gene match: 4. This CDR3 has 15 amino acids.